This TCR beta chain was identified in a study of blood T cell repertoires in COVID-19. Study-level information: Samples came from the United States, Italy and Spain, spanning acute and convalescent COVID-19. Sources were T cells, B-cell-depleted T cells, or PBMCs; the material itself was cDNA or gDNA.

The CDR3 contains 11 residues. V lost 0 bases and J 10 bases, leaving 6 bases between the germline ends. Germline CDR1 MNHEY, CDR2 SVGAGI. Original analysis: Quantification of nucleated cells was approximated via reference gene primer amplification. The assay was immunoSEQ multiplex PCR, and TCRdb's table has in-frame clones only and misses some. Clone size and V and J calls were adopted from that table, with D and trimming inferred from the DNA. This table holds a few hundred thousand clones, 70% to 90% found once. The rearrangement uses TRBV6-5 and TRBJ2-5; maybe TRBD2 (6 bases). Specimen: peripheral blood. This TCR was sampled from a woman aged 40-49 years with acute or convalescent COVID-19. In DNA form, the CDR3 reads TGTGCCAGCAGTTACTCGGGGGGCCAGTACTTC. It encodes CASSYSGGQYF.